This TCR beta chain was obtained from a study of shared clonotypes between healthy human individuals. In the study overall: Sampling drew on donors who were two women and a few men aged 18 to 49.

A remark on this clone: The target antigen is unknown.

The study's findings and limits: Among a few donors, 4.5% to 5.5% of naive CD4 clonotypes were found in common.

From CD4+ cells came CD45RA+ naive and CD45RA-negative memory subsets. Sequenced by immunoSEQ multiplex PCR; TCRdb stores in-frame clones only, minus some. The repertoire consists of roughly 1,000,000 clones, with around three quarters occurring once and the leading ten covering under 0.65%. CDR1 is MNHEY and CDR2 is SVGAGI in the germline V gene. CDR3 length: 15 residues. V gave up 3 bases and J gave up 5 bases, with 16 bases separating them. The receptor was isolated from a man aged 18 to 30 in good health. Some clones in this sample may be carry-over from other donors' samples. Sequenced material: memory CD4+ T cells from PBMCs. The subset here: CD45RA-negative fraction. The rearrangement joins TRBV6-5 to TRBJ1-2; tentative D call: TRBD1 (6 bases). CDR3 DNA: TGTGCCAGCAGTTATACAGGGTTGGGGCCTTATGGCTACACCTTC. Amino acid sequence: CASSYTGLGPYGYTF.